This T cell receptor (beta chain) is from a study of OX40 agonist ivuxolimab in advanced cancers. Overall study context: Ivuxolimab, which is an agonistic anti-OX40 (CD134) antibody, was administered to the patients. Six ivuxolimab dose levels, 0.01 to 10 mg/kg, were given intravenously every 2 weeks. Findings and caveats of the study: Doses of 0.1 to 3.0 mg/kg were accompanied by clonal expansion of CD4+ and CD8+ blood T cells by week 6.

This CDR3 region has 14 residues. V was pared by 6 bases and J by 7 bases, with 15 bases between. The germline CDR1 and CDR2 sequences are LNHDA and SQIVND (reference sequence). Sequencing used immunoSEQ multiplex PCR; TCRdb keeps in-frame clones, though not all of them. The sample carries almost 70,000 clones, approximately 89% recorded once. Turning to this clone: Its antigen is as yet unknown.

This TCR derives from an adult with an advanced solid tumor such as melanoma, head and neck, liver or kidney cancer. The chain links TRBV19 to TRBJ2-2; D gene uncertain. The sequenced sample was CD4+ or CD8+ T cells sorted from blood, obtained in a trial of the OX40 agonist ivuxolimab. This CDR3 reads CASRYRAGGGELFF. CDR3 DNA sequence: TGTGCCAGTAGATACCGGGCCGGCGGCGGGGAGCTGTTTTTT.